The rows below give T cell receptor beta chains drawn from one sample of a study of T cell repertoires in cytomegalovirus infection. TCRdb re-called the reads with MiXCR, one entry per CDR3 protein. The sample yields about half a million distinct CDR3 sequences, roughly a third seen once. Their specific antigens are unknown. The input for sequencing was cultured PBMCs, taken from culture after CMV antigen stimulation. The receptors stem from a human donor in good health (CMV status not recorded). Some clones in this sample may be carry-over from other donors' samples. Each CDR3 is given with its conserved first and last residue. The D gene is left open where the match is weak.

TRBJ1-2 | TRBV28 | . | CASSLPAVYGYTF
TRBJ2-3 | TRBV7-4 | . | CASSRIHTDTQYF
TRBJ2-3 | TRBV28 | . | CASSLYFSTQYF
TRBJ2-1 | TRBV4-3 | . | CASSQDLLGRVQFF
TRBJ2-1 | TRBV24-1 | TRBD2 | CATSDPTSGMGDEQFF
TRBJ2-5 | TRBV7-2 | . | CASSKAAVQETQYF
TRBJ1-1 | TRBV15 | . | CATSRDNSAGTEAFF
TRBJ2-3 | TRBV7-9 | . | CASSPYGTTTTDTQYF
TRBJ1-1 | TRBV18 | . | CASSPNTNTEAFF
TRBJ2-5 | TRBV5-4 | . | CASSALAASSKQETQYF
TRBJ2-1 | TRBV10-3 | . | CAISEYEEGRDEQFF
TRBJ2-1 | TRBV6-9 | TRBD2 | CASRPLSGTRSDEQFF
TRBJ1-5 | TRBV7-9 | . | CASSLGSNSNQPQHF
TRBJ2-7 | TRBV6-1 | . | CASSDGTTYEQYF
TRBJ1-1 | TRBV10-2 | . | CASSERGGVAFF
TRBJ2-7 | TRBV6-5 | TRBD1 | CASSISGTGYEQYF
TRBJ1-1 | TRBV11-3 | . | CASSFVQGISNTEAFF
TRBJ2-3 | TRBV12-3/TRBV12-4 | . | CASAFSTDTQYF
TRBJ2-5 | TRBV7-9 | . | CASSSDVWQLQETQYF
TRBJ2-1 | TRBV5-4 | . | CASSLPNGDEQFF
TRBJ1-1 | TRBV7-2 | TRBD1 | CASSSRGRENTEAFF
TRBJ1-1 | TRBV12-5 | TRBD1 | CASGLPALDRVNTEAFF
TRBJ2-7 | TRBV14 | . | CASSQERGQDYEQYF
TRBJ2-5 | TRBV12-3/TRBV12-4 | . | CASRPANQETQYF
TRBJ2-3 | TRBV24-1 | . | CATSDRGEQGDADTQYF
TRBJ2-7 | TRBV2 | TRBD2 | CASETLAGGNEQYF
TRBJ2-2 | TRBV7-2 | TRBD1 | CASSSGTANTGELFF
TRBJ1-1 | TRBV14 | . | CASSQVTGREAFF
TRBJ2-3 | TRBV4-1 | . | CASSQGRLDTQYF
TRBJ1-2 | TRBV7-9 | TRBD1 | CASSQRATGVDGYTF
TRBJ2-5 | TRBV19 | . | CASKGGGRWETQYF
TRBJ2-5 | TRBV11-2 | . | CASSPPGTQYF
TRBJ1-5 | TRBV12-5 | TRBD1 | CASGLDRQGYSNQPQHF
TRBJ2-7 | TRBV6-6 | . | CASSRISYEQYF
TRBJ2-5 | TRBV28 | . | CASSGGVGLQTQYF
TRBJ1-1 | TRBV7-9 | . | CASSLKVSLGTEAFF
TRBJ1-1 | TRBV7-2 | . | CASSRRSEGNTEAFF
TRBJ1-1 | TRBV30 | TRBD1 | CAWRQGLNTEAFF
TRBJ2-7 | TRBV20-1 | . | CSAGSLARHDEQYF
TRBJ2-2 | TRBV29-1 | . | CSARASTANTGELFF
TRBJ2-7 | TRBV7-2 | . | CASSRDYPSYEQYF
TRBJ2-4 | TRBV12-3/TRBV12-4 | . | CASSGFRGGDGIQYF
TRBJ1-1 | TRBV18 | . | CASSPVSNTEAFF
TRBJ1-5 | TRBV20-1 | TRBD1 | CSDAKIGTGGGQPQHF
TRBJ2-7 | TRBV12-3/TRBV12-4 | TRBD1 | CASSPLPGQGTYEQYF
TRBJ2-7 | TRBV28 | TRBD2 | CASSLGASGTYEQYF
TRBJ1-2 | TRBV7-2 | TRBD1 | CASSLEGQGLSGYTF
TRBJ1-2 | TRBV6-2/TRBV6-3 | . | CASRRTGMGYTF
TRBJ2-1 | TRBV7-8 | . | CASSPLRDEQFF
TRBJ2-3 | TRBV7-9 | TRBD2 | CASSFGGSEADTQYF
TRBJ1-6 | TRBV4-1 | . | CASSQDRGGARNSPLHF
TRBJ2-7 | TRBV7-2 | TRBD2 | CASSLGAGGPYSSYEQYF
TRBJ1-5 | TRBV6-5 | . | CASSSVRNQPQHF
TRBJ2-1 | TRBV28 | . | CASRDTGAGEQFF
TRBJ2-5 | TRBV7-6 | TRBD2 | CASSPSASGRGRETQYF
TRBJ2-7 | TRBV12-3/TRBV12-4 | TRBD2 | CASSLMLSGSSYEQYF
TRBJ1-5 | TRBV7-2 | . | CASSPSQGGAQHF
TRBJ2-1 | TRBV7-9 | TRBD2 | CASSLTGLADYNEQFF
TRBJ1-2 | TRBV7-2 | TRBD1 | CASSLTGGANYGYTF
TRBJ2-1 | TRBV20-1 | . | CSARVTKEQFF